The sequence of this T cell receptor beta chain was determined in a study of blood T cell repertoires in COVID-19 (dated by TCRdb to the early 2020s). A note on the overall study: Collaborator samples came from the United States, Italy and Spain and covered acute and convalescent phases of COVID-19. A de-identified subject ID, COVID-19 status, age in years and sex were almost always included in the sample metadata. The repertoires were released in a freely available public database intended as a resource for research on the immune response to SARS-CoV-2. Deeply sampled blood TCRbeta repertoires from subjects exposed to, actively infected with, or recovered from COVID-19 were included in the dataset. Where available, HLA class I and class II types were obtained from metadata supplied by the sample provider rather than from assay-based typing. The prospective study material was composed of cDNA or gDNA derived from T cells, B-cell-depleted T cells, or PBMCs. The samples were drawn from the first 160 participants of the ongoing ImmuneRACE study and from 1,254 subjects provided by 6 global collaborators.

General findings and caveats noted by the study authors: Clinical and demographic metadata were provided uncurated, with the amount varying by source and participant.

In Seattle, one collaborating source enrolled patients while the infection was active and tracked those patients longitudinally over the course of disease. Collaborating institutions collected whole blood in K2EDTA tubes following their own protocols. For TCRbeta analysis, collaborators shipped samples as frozen whole blood, isolated PBMCs, or DNA extracted from either of those sample types. The immunoSEQ Assay, a bias-controlled multiplex PCR, was used to amplify TCRbeta CDR3 regions from genomic DNA. In the original analysis: Nucleated cell counts per sample were estimated from amplification of reference gene primers within the assay. To quantify the absolute abundance of each unique TCRbeta CDR3 rearrangement, sequence reads were collapsed and filtered. For each sample, productive Simpson clonality was calculated as the square root of Simpson's diversity index across productive rearrangements. Not all clones reach the TCRdb copy of this immuneACCESS table, which keeps in-frame sequences only. Checked studies attribute under half of the gap to unresolved V genes and leave the rest unexplained. D and trimming were read from the DNA, whereas the V and J calls and clone size are those reported in that table. The table for this sample lists fewer than 200,000 clones; approximately 86% of them were counted only once. The ten most abundant clones make up 6.5% to 9% of the sample.

On this clone: Its antigen is unknown. Nothing much larger sits one base from this clone, and base qualities are not available.

Trimming at the junction amounts to 5 bases on V and 6 bases on J, and the germline ends lie 21 bases apart. The CDR3, from cysteine to phenylalanine, totals 16 residues. Only CDR3 DNA remains: 48 bases, in frame from the first base. The germline V gene provides CDR1 SGHVS and CDR2 FNYEAQ. The sample was peripheral blood. Recombination joined TRBV7-6 with TRBJ2-3; a weak D assignment points to TRBD1 (6 bases agree). This sequence originates from a woman of 80 years or more with COVID-19, enrolled during active disease. The CDR3 here reads CASSRWGPPREDTQYF. In nucleotide form, the sequence is TGTGCCAGCAGCCGGTGGGGGCCCCCGAGGGAGGATACGCAGTATTTT.